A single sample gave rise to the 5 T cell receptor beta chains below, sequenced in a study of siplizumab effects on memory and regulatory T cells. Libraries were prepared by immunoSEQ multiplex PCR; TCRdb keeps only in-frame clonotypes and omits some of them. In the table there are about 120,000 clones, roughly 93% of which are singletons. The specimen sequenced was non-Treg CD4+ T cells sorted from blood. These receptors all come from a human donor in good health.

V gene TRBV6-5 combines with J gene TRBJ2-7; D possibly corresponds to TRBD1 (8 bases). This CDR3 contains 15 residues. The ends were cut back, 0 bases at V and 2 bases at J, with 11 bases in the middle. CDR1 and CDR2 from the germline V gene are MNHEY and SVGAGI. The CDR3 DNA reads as TGTGCCAGCAGTTACTCCACAGGGGGGGCCTACGAGCAGTACTTC. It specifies CASSYSTGGAYEQYF.

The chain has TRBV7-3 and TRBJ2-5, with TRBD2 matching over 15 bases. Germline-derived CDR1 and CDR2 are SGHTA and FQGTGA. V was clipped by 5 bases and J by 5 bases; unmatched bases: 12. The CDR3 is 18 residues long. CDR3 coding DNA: TGTGCCAGCAGCCTCGGACTAGCGGGGGGGCCCGAGCTGGAGACCCAGTACTTC. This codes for CASSLGLAGGPELETQYF.

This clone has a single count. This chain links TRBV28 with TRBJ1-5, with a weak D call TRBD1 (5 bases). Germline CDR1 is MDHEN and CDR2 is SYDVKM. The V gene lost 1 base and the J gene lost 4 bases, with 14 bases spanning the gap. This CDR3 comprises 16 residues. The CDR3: CASSLSAGGFNQPQHF. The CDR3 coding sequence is TGTGCCAGCAGTTTATCCGCGGGGGGGTTTAATCAGCCCCAGCATTTT.

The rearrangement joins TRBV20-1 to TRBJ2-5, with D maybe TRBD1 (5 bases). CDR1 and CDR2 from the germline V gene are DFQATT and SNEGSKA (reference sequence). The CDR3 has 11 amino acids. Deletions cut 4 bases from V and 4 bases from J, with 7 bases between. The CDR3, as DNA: TGCAGTGCTACAGGGCCAGAGACCCAGTACTTC. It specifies CSATGPETQYF.

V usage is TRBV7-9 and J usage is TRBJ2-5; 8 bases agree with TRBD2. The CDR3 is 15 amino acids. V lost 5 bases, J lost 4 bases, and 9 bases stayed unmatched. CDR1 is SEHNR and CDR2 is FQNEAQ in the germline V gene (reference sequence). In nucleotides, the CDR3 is TGTGCCAGCAGCCCAGGGGCCGGGGGGGCAGAGACCCAGTACTTC. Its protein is CASSPGAGGAETQYF.